This entry features one T cell receptor beta chain sequence. Antigen specificity is unknown. This record belongs to a study of T cell responses to AZD1222 COVID-19 vaccine. This CDR3 region has 15 residues. V dropped 5 bases and J dropped 4; count of bases not matched to a gene: 5. Germline V gene lookup returns CDR1 SEHNR and CDR2 FQNEAQ (reference sequence). Points from the study as a whole: Clonal diversity may have been underestimated in mostly white British donors. It was only after the peak T cell response that any repertoires were sampled. Among spike-specific TCRs, nearly half reportedly target unmutated variant regions. Regions 160-218 and 743-854 held dominance among vaccine-associated CD4 TCRs, which spanned spike.

The repertoire was sequenced with immunoSEQ multiplex PCR; TCRdb's copy has only in-frame clones and lacks some. In the table there are 200,000 to 250,000 clones, approximately 94% of which are singletons. Sequenced material: peripheral blood, taken 28 days after the second dose of the MenACWY control vaccine. The clonotype comes from an adult who received the MenACWY meningococcal vaccine as a control. V usage is TRBV7-9 and J usage is TRBJ2-2, with 9 nucleotides matching TRBD2. The CDR3 DNA reads TGTGCCAGCAGCGTTAGCGGGAGACGCACCGGGGAGCTGTTTTTT. Its protein product is CASSVSGRRTGELFF.